This T cell receptor beta chain was captured in a study of Ad26.COV2.S vaccination and SARS-CoV-2 variants. Background on the study: Participant was drawn from the COV1001 Ad26.COV2.S trial arm. Ad26.COV2.S was injected intramuscularly once or twice, 56 days apart.

Repertoires were generated with immunoSEQ multiplex PCR, while TCRdb's copy carries only in-frame clones and drops some. The table has 350,000 to 400,000 clones, less than 90% seen once. Regarding treatment: about 20 received Ad26.COV2.S at low or high dose, single or two shots; 5 received placebo; per-sample allocation not given. Sampling occurred on day 63 after the first vaccine or placebo injection. Based in Boston, the donor was an adult of 18-55 years. Wuhan-strain spike was delivered by a replication-incompetent Ad26 vector. CDR1 and CDR2 from the germline V gene are SGHNT and YYREEE (reference sequence). This CDR3 is 14 amino acids long. Trimming shortened V by 4 bases and J by 3 bases, and 13 bases separated the two germline ends.

The chain links TRBV5-4 to TRBJ1-2, with a tentative D call TRBD1 (6 bases). Sample: peripheral blood, taken in a trial of Ad26.COV2.S vaccine versus placebo. This receptor was obtained from a person aged 18 to 59 who received the Ad26.COV2.S COVID-19 vaccine or a placebo. This CDR3 reads CASSAIGQYYGYTF. The CDR3 DNA reads TGTGCCAGCAGCGCTATTGGACAGTACTATGGCTACACCTTC.